A single T cell receptor (beta chain) is shown here with its context. The assay was immunoSEQ multiplex PCR, and TCRdb's table has in-frame clones only and misses some. The data hold 2 million to 2.5 million clones, with about nine tenths observed a single time. V lost 1 base and J lost 7; bases outside the gene matches: 2. This CDR3 is 15 amino acids long. The germline V gene encodes CDR1 SGHRS and CDR2 YFSETQ. The CD4+ fraction was divided into a CD45RA+ naive subset and a CD45RA-negative memory subset. These data originate in a study of shared clonotypes between healthy human individuals. Overall study: Each donor's CD8 memory used one plate, CD8 naive two, each CD4 subset three.

What was sequenced was naive CD4+ T cells from PBMCs. Subset here: CD45RA+ positively selected. This receptor was obtained from a man aged 18 to 29 in good health. Some clones in this sample may be carry-over from other donors' samples. The chain is built from TRBV5-1 and TRBJ2-1; TRBD2 matches at 13 bases. The DNA for the CDR3 is TGCGCCAGCAGCTTGCAACTAGCGGGAGGGAATGAGCAGTTCTTC. Translating it yields CASSLQLAGGNEQFF.